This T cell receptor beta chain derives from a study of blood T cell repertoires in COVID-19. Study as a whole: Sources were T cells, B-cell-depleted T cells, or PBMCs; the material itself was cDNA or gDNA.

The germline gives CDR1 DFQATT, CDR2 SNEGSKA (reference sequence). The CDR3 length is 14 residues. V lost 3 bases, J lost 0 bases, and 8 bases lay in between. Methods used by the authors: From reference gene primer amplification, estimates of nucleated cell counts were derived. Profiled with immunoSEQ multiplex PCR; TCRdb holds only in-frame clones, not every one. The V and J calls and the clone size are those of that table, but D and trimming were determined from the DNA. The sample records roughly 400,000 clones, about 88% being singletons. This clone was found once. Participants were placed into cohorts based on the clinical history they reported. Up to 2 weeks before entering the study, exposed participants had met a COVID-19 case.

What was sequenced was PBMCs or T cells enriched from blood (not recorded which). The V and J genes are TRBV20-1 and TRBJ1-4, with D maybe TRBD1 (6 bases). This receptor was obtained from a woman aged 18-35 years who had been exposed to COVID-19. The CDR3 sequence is CSASPGATNEKLFF. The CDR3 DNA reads TGCAGTGCTAGTCCAGGGGCAACTAATGAAAAACTGTTTTTT.